This TCR beta chain stems from a study of T cells in Graves' hyperthyroidism and ophthalmopathy. Amplified regions were TCR beta CDR3 sequences from RNA transcripts. Using the HTBI primer set, a first-round RT-PCR was run on the TCR CDR3. TCRdb redid the calling of the multiplex PCR reads with MiXCR, one entry per CDR3 protein. In the table there are a few hundred thousand distinct CDR3 sequences, around an eighth of which are singletons. V lost 2 bases, J lost 3 bases, and 5 bases lay in between. Per the germline V gene, CDR1 is MNHEY and CDR2 is SVGEGT. The length of the CDR3 is 13 residues. This clonotype appeared many times.

The rearrangement uses TRBV6-2 or TRBV6-3 and TRBJ2-4; D may be TRBD2 (5 bases). This TCR was recovered from a woman aged 18-29 years with Graves' hyperthyroidism. The sequenced sample was blood. The CDR3 DNA follows: TGTGCCAGCAGTTACGAGGGCAAAAACATTCAGTACTTC. It yields the protein CASSYEGKNIQYF.